Presented here are 22 T cell receptor beta chains from one specimen sequenced in a study of radiotherapy plus CTLA-4 blockade in lung cancer. TCRdb's table, derived via immunoSEQ multiplex PCR, lists solely in-frame clones and lacks some. The sample consists of 40,000 to 60,000 clones, 75% to 85% of them appearing once. This specimen consisted of peripheral blood, obtained from a patient treated with radiotherapy plus ipilimumab. The receptor source for this set is a human donor with non-small cell lung cancer who had stable disease on radiotherapy plus ipilimumab.

The V call is TRBV28, the J call TRBJ1-5; 7 positions agree with TRBD1. Germline loops: CDR1 MDHEN, CDR2 SYDVKM. This CDR3 spans 13 amino acids. V was clipped by 10 bases and J by 5 bases; unmatched bases: 8. CDR3 in DNA: TGTGCCACTGAACAGGGGAATGATCAGCCCCAGCATTTT. Encoded protein: CATEQGNDQPQHF. Complete variable domain (other parts from reference TRBV28 and TRBJ1-5): DVKVTQSSRYLVKRTGEKVFLECVQDMDHENMFWYRQDPGLGLRLIYFSYDVKMKEKGDIPEGYSVSREKKERFSLILESASTNQTSMYLCATEQGNDQPQHFGDGTRLSIL.

This chain joins TRBV5-6 and TRBJ1-1; weak D call: TRBD1 (5 bases). Trimming took off 0 bases at V and 3 bases at J, with 12 bases between the two ends. The CDR3 totals 15 residues. CDR1 and CDR2 from the germline V gene are SGHDT and YYEEEE. The CDR3 DNA sequence: TGTGCCAGCAGCTTGGGGGGGGGATGGGACACTGAAGCTTTCTTT. As protein: CASSLGGGWDTEAFF.

The genes are TRBV27 and TRBJ2-5; TRBD2 matches at 11 bases. Losses at the gene ends were 6 bases for V and 3 bases for J; bases not matched to a gene: 6. Germline CDR1 and CDR2: MNHEY and SMNVEV (reference sequence). The CDR3 totals 15 residues. The CDR3 here is CASSRLAGQEETQYF. The DNA for the CDR3 is TGTGCCAGCAGCCGACTAGCGGGACAGGAAGAGACCCAGTACTTC.

The V gene is TRBV7-2, the J gene TRBJ2-2; D is perhaps TRBD2 (6 bases). Germline CDR1 is SGHTA and CDR2 is FQGNSA. There are 14 residues in the CDR3. Deletions cut 4 bases from V and 4 bases from J, with 10 bases between. The CDR3 reads CASSSTGGTGELFF. CDR3 nucleotide sequence: TGTGCCAGCAGCTCGACCGGGGGCACCGGGGAGCTGTTTTTT.

V usage is TRBV11-2 and J usage is TRBJ1-4; the D is unclear. The germline gives CDR1 SGHAT, CDR2 FQNNGV. The CDR3 extends over 12 amino acids. Trimming stripped 1 base from V and 15 bases from J, with 12 bases between. This CDR3 is CASSLVEGRMFF. DNA for the CDR3: TGTGCCAGCAGCTTAGTGGAGGGTAGGATGTTTTTT.

The chain carries TRBV5-4 and TRBJ1-2; possibly TRBD1 for D (5 bases). CDR1 and CDR2 from the germline V gene are SGHNT and YYREEE (reference sequence). V was cut by 6 bases and J by 4 bases, with 19 bases left in between. There are 15 residues in the CDR3. CDR3 region: CASTIVRGAPYGYTF. DNA of the CDR3: TGTGCCAGCACCATTGTTCGCGGGGCTCCCTATGGCTACACCTTC.

This chain links TRBV28 with TRBJ2-4, with 8 nucleotides matching TRBD1. Germline V gene data show CDR1 as MDHEN and CDR2 as SYDVKM. The V segment lost 7 bases and the J segment 8 bases; nucleotides outside the gene matches: 13. The CDR3 totals 15 residues. In DNA form, the CDR3 reads TGTGCCAGCAAAAATGACAGGACAGGGAGAGACATTCAGTACTTC. It encodes CASKNDRTGRDIQYF.

V is TRBV7-2 and J is TRBJ1-1; tentative D call: TRBD1 (5 bases). The CDR3 is 12 residues long. The V and J ends lost 4 bases and 6 bases respectively, with 9 bases between them. Germline V gene data show CDR1 as SGHTA and CDR2 as FQGNSA. The CDR3 protein is CASSSTAAEAFF. As DNA, the CDR3 is TGTGCCAGCAGCTCGACAGCCGCTGAAGCTTTCTTT.

The CDR3 region has the DNA TGTGCCAGCAGCTTCAAGGGGTTGAGCTCCTACGAGCAGTACTTC. Translating gives CASSFKGLSSYEQYF. The rearrangement links TRBV7-2 to TRBJ2-7; D perhaps matches TRBD1 (5 bases). Per germline, CDR1 SGHTA and CDR2 FQGNSA. This CDR3 has 15 amino acids. The V and J ends lost 3 bases and 0 bases respectively, with 12 bases between them.

This rearrangement joins TRBV30 to TRBJ2-3, with 9 bases matching TRBD1. This CDR3 has 14 residues. CDR1 GTSNPN and CDR2 SVGIG come from the germline V gene (reference sequence). V dropped 1 base and J dropped 1; count of bases not matched to a gene: 0. The CDR3 DNA is TGTGCCTGGAGTGGACAGGGGGGCACAGATACGCAGTATTTT. Translating gives CAWSGQGGTDTQYF. The full variable domain, completed using reference TRBV30 and TRBJ2-3, is SQTIHQWPATLVQPVGSPLSLECTVEGTSNPNLYWYRQAAGRGLQLLFYSVGIGQISSEVPQNLSASRPQDRQFILSSKKLLLSDSGFYLCAWSGQGGTDTQYFGPGTRLTVL.

The rearrangement uses TRBV10-3 and TRBJ1-3, with D tentatively TRBD1 (5 bases). The CDR3 covers 13 residues. V shed 4 bases and J shed 2 bases, with 6 bases lying between them. Germline V CDR1 and CDR2: ENHRY, SYGVKD. This CDR3 reads CAISGRAGNTIYF. CDR3 sequence (DNA): TGTGCCATCAGTGGCAGGGCTGGAAACACCATATATTTT.

The genes are TRBV15 and TRBJ2-5; D possibly corresponds to TRBD1 (6 bases). V was clipped by 4 bases and J by 2 bases, with 8 bases between them. Per germline, CDR1 LNHNV and CDR2 YYDKDF (reference sequence). This CDR3 spans 13 amino acids. The CDR3 coding sequence is TGTGCCACCAGCATGAGGGGGCAAGAGACCCAGTACTTC. It yields the protein CATSMRGQETQYF.

This clone was counted a single time. V is TRBV11-2 and J is TRBJ2-2; D might be TRBD2 (6 bases). The CDR3 is made up of 18 amino acids. Per germline, CDR1 SGHAT and CDR2 FQNNGV. The germline V and J ends were trimmed by 5 bases and 0 bases, with 19 bases remaining between them. Here the CDR3 DNA reads TGTGCCAGCAGCACCCAGGAGGCTAGCGCTTCGAACACCGGGGAGCTGTTTTTT. It yields the protein CASSTQEASASNTGELFF.

This rearrangement joins TRBV10-3 to TRBJ2-7; D might be TRBD1 (6 bases). V lost 4 bases and J 5 bases, leaving 12 bases between the germline ends. The CDR3 covers 13 residues. Germline V gene data show CDR1 as ENHRY and CDR2 as SYGVKD. Here the CDR3 DNA reads TGTGCCATCAGTGCAGGGGTTAGGGACGAGCAGTACTTC. It encodes CAISAGVRDEQYF.

The chain carries TRBV6-6 and TRBJ1-2; no clear D. Germline lookup yields CDR1 MNHNY and CDR2 SVGAGI (reference sequence). Trimming removed 6 bases from V and 0 bases from J, with 8 bases in between. This CDR3 comprises 13 residues. The CDR3 sequence is CASRPTANYGYTF. In DNA, the CDR3 is TGTGCCAGCAGGCCCACAGCTAACTATGGCTACACCTTC.

The chain couples TRBV7-2 to TRBJ2-5, with 9 bases aligning to TRBD2. V lost 5 bases and J lost 5; bases outside the gene matches: 6. The CDR3 spans 14 residues. Germline V gene data show CDR1 as SGHTA and CDR2 as FQGNSA. The CDR3 reads CASSAERGEETQYF. CDR3 sequence (DNA): TGTGCCAGCAGCGCCGAGCGGGGGGAGGAGACCCAGTACTTC.

V is TRBV10-3 and J is TRBJ2-1; tentatively, D is TRBD2 (6 bases). Germline CDR1 is ENHRY and CDR2 is SYGVKD. The ends were cut back, 3 bases at V and 0 bases at J, with 15 bases in the middle. The CDR3 is 17 amino acids. CDR3 loop: CAISEPGRTASYNEQFF. The DNA for the CDR3 is TGTGCCATCAGTGAACCCGGGAGAACGGCCTCCTACAATGAGCAGTTCTTC.

The rearrangement uses TRBV4-3 and TRBJ2-1; 9 bases map to TRBD2. J lost 0 bases, V lost 0 bases, and 6 bases had no gene match. CDR3 length: 18 amino acids. From germline, CDR1 is LGHNA and CDR2 YSLEER. Here the CDR3 DNA reads TGCGCCAGCAGCCAAGATCGATTAGCGGGAGTCTCCTACAATGAGCAGTTCTTC. This gives the protein CASSQDRLAGVSYNEQFF.

In DNA form, the CDR3 reads TGTGCCAGCAGCCAAGCGGGGGGCGAGCAGTTCTTC. This gives the protein CASSQAGGEQFF. This chain uses TRBV7-9 with TRBJ2-1, with 9 positions matching TRBD2. The V segment lost 5 bases and the J segment 10 bases; nucleotides outside the gene matches: 3. CDR3 length: 12 residues. Germline CDR1 and CDR2: SEHNR and FQNEAQ (reference sequence).

This clone occurred once. The rearrangement uses TRBV7-2 and TRBJ2-1, with 9 bases identical to TRBD2. The CDR3 runs 17 residues. With 5 bases clipped from V and 5 bases from J, the junction kept 13 bases outside the gene matches. Germline assignment: CDR1 SGHTA and CDR2 FQGNSA. This CDR3 is CASSRGMRAGGHNEQFF. CDR3 in DNA: TGTGCCAGCAGCCGGGGGATGAGAGCGGGAGGACACAATGAGCAGTTCTTC.

This chain joins TRBV4-1 and TRBJ2-1; possible D gene TRBD1, 5 bases. V was trimmed by 1 base and J by 2 bases, leaving 9 bases between them. Germline assignment: CDR1 MGHRA and CDR2 YSYEKL. The CDR3 is 15 residues long. The CDR3 region is CASSQAQGTYNEQFF. CDR3 bases: TGCGCCAGCAGCCAAGCGCAGGGTACCTACAATGAGCAGTTCTTC.

This clone was observed a few times. This chain links TRBV7-9 with TRBJ1-2; 7 positions agree with TRBD1. Trimming took 0 bases from V and 8 from J; bases not matched to a gene: 6. Germline V gives CDR1 SEHNR, CDR2 FQNEAQ (reference sequence). This CDR3 is built from 14 residues. As DNA, the CDR3 is TGTGCCAGCAGCTTAGCGCGGGGACAGTCGGGCTACACCTTC. It specifies CASSLARGQSGYTF.